The entry below describes one T cell receptor (beta chain). Its antigen is not identified. These data come from a study of T cell responses to AZD1222 COVID-19 vaccine. Broader study findings: Sampling captured repertoires only after the peak T cell response. Spike-wide coverage was observed for vaccine-associated CD4 TCRs, with dominant responses at 160-218 and 743-854.

Only in-frame clones appear in the TCRdb table, and some are missing; sequencing was by immunoSEQ multiplex PCR. The table has around 59,000 clones, 75% to 90% seen once; the top ten hold 5% to 6.5%. Second-dose intervals of approximately 4 or approximately 12 weeks were pooled. Germline CDR1 is KGHSH and CDR2 is LQKENI. There are 14 residues in the CDR3. Trimming took off 4 bases at V and 4 bases at J, with 10 bases between the two ends. Sequences were derived from peripheral blood, sampled 28 days after the second AZD1222 dose. The chain links TRBV18 to TRBJ1-4; D ambiguous. This clonotype originated in an adult who received the AZD1222 COVID-19 vaccine. The CDR3 loop reads CASSQDAVNEKLFF. The CDR3 DNA follows: TGTGCCAGCTCACAGGACGCCGTTAATGAAAAACTGTTTTTT. The full variable domain, its missing parts supplied by reference TRBV18 and TRBJ1-4, is NAGVMQNPRHLVRRRGQEARLRCSPMKGHSHVYWYRQLPEEGLKFMVYLQKENIIDESGMPKERFSAEFPKEGPSILRIQQVVRGDSAAYFCASSQDAVNEKLFFGSGTQLSVL.